The rows below give T cell receptor beta chains drawn from one sample of a study of T cell responses to AZD1222 COVID-19 vaccine. Assay used: immunoSEQ multiplex PCR; TCRdb lists only in-frame clones, some missing. The table records around 140,000 clones, approximately 90% of them present only once. The sequences come from peripheral blood, collected 28 days after the second AZD1222 dose. Every receptor here comes from an adult who received the AZD1222 COVID-19 vaccine. Each CDR3 is given with its conserved first and last residue. Fields, in order: J gene, V gene, clone size, D gene, CDR3 DNA, CDR3 protein. The D gene is left open where the match is weak. Clone size is given for some rows only: seen once, a few or many times, or a class if the clone is expanded.

TRBJ2-3,TRBV6-2/TRBV6-3,-,TRBD2,TGTGCCAGCAGCAACCGGGACTACCACACAGATACGCAGTATTTT,CASSNRDYHTDTQYF
TRBJ1-1,TRBV19,once,-,TGTGCCAGTAGTACGACAGTAACTGAAGCTTTCTTT,CASSTTVTEAFF
TRBJ2-3,TRBV7-2,-,TRBD1,TGTGCCAGCGTCCGGGACAGGGTCACAGATACGCAGTATTTT,CASVRDRVTDTQYF
TRBJ2-5,TRBV2,-,-,TGTGCCAGCAGTCCGACAGAGACCCAGTACTTC,CASSPTETQYF
TRBJ1-1,TRBV9,-,TRBD1,TGTGCCAGCAGCGAGGGACAGGGGTGGGCCACTGAAGCTTTCTTT,CASSEGQGWATEAFF
TRBJ1-1,TRBV10-2,-,-,TGCGCCAGTCGGGACGGAAGCATGAACACTGAAGCTTTCTTT,CASRDGSMNTEAFF
TRBJ2-7,TRBV10-3,-,TRBD2,TGTGCCATCAGTGGGGGACTAGCGGGGAACTACCCCGTGAGCTCCTACGAGCAGTACTTC,CAISGGLAGNYPVSSYEQYF
TRBJ1-5,TRBV7-9,-,-,TGTGCCAGCAGCCCCTTGGGGGGGGCAGGGCAGCCCCAGCATTTT,CASSPLGGAGQPQHF
TRBJ2-1,TRBV14,-,TRBD2,TGTGCCAGCAGCCATTGGACTAGCTCCTACAATGAGCAGTTCTTC,CASSHWTSSYNEQFF
TRBJ2-2,TRBV28,-,TRBD2,TGTGCCAGCAGTTTCCAGCGGGAGGCGGACACCGGGGAGCTGTTTTTT,CASSFQREADTGELFF
TRBJ1-2,TRBV7-9,once,-,TGTGCCAGCAGCTTACCGCAAGGGGGGCACTATGGCTACACCTTC,CASSLPQGGHYGYTF
TRBJ2-3,TRBV7-2,-,TRBD2,TGTGCCAGCAGCTCTTCTAGCGGACGAGGAGATACGCAGTATTTT,CASSSSSGRGDTQYF
TRBJ1-2,TRBV5-1,-,-,TGCGCCAGCAGCTTGGGACCCTATGGCTACACCTTC,CASSLGPYGYTF
TRBJ2-3,TRBV7-3,-,-,TGTGCCAGCAGCCCTAGGATAACAGATACGCAGTATTTT,CASSPRITDTQYF
TRBJ1-1,TRBV12-5,-,-,TGTGCTAGTGGTCCCGACACCGCTGAGGCTTTCTTT,CASGPDTAEAFF
TRBJ1-1,TRBV12-5,-,TRBD1,TGTGCTAGTGGTTCCGGGACAGACAACACTGAAGCTTTCTTT,CASGSGTDNTEAFF
TRBJ2-1,TRBV12-3/TRBV12-4,-,-,TGTGCCAGCAGTATCAGGCCCCTCCCTCACCAGTTCTTC,CASSIRPLPHQFF
TRBJ1-5,TRBV7-2,-,-,TGTGCCAGCAGCTTATATCACTCCTCGAGCAATCAGCCCCAGCATTTT,CASSLYHSSSNQPQHF
TRBJ2-2,TRBV2,-,TRBD2,TGTGCCAGCAAAGGTCTAGCGGGGCTCGCGGGGACCGGGGAGCTGTTTTTT,CASKGLAGLAGTGELFF
TRBJ2-5,TRBV12-5,-,-,TGTGCTAGTGGCTTGATTCTGGCCCAGTGGGGCGAAGAGACCCAGTACTTC,CASGLILAQWGEETQYF
TRBJ1-3,TRBV6-6,-,-,TGTGCCAGCAGTTACCTTGGGGTTAATACTGGAAACACCATATATTTT,CASSYLGVNTGNTIYF
TRBJ1-1,TRBV3-1/TRBV3-2,-,TRBD1,TGTGCCAGCAGCCAAGATCGGCCGGACAGGGTGGACACTGAAGCTTTCTTT,CASSQDRPDRVDTEAFF
TRBJ1-4,TRBV3-1/TRBV3-2,-,-,TGTGCCAGCAGCGGGACCCGGACCGATGAAAAACTGTTTTTT,CASSGTRTDEKLFF
TRBJ2-5,TRBV10-3,-,TRBD2,TGTGCCATCAGTGAGACTAGCGGGGGCTCCACGGAGACCCAGTACTTC,CAISETSGGSTETQYF
TRBJ1-2,TRBV5-1,-,-,TGCGCCAGCAGCTTGGGTAGTAACTATGGCTACACCTTC,CASSLGSNYGYTF
TRBJ1-1,TRBV5-1,many,TRBD1,TGCGCCAGCAGATGGACAGGGATGGGTGAAGCTTTCTTT,CASRWTGMGEAFF
TRBJ1-4,TRBV27,-,TRBD1,TGTGCCAGCAAGGGGGCGAATGAAAAACTGTTTTTT,CASKGANEKLFF
TRBJ2-2,TRBV4-2,-,-,TGTGCCAGCAGCCAAGAACTGTCCGGCGGAGTGAACACCGGGGAGCTGTTTTTT,CASSQELSGGVNTGELFF
TRBJ1-3,TRBV6-4,-,TRBD1,TGTGCCAGCAGGGAAAGTGATGGACAGGGGAATTCTGGAAACACCATATATTTT,CASRESDGQGNSGNTIYF
TRBJ2-5,TRBV5-6,-,-,TGTGCCAGCAGCCCGCTAGGAGTTCAAGAGACCCAGTACTTC,CASSPLGVQETQYF
TRBJ2-1,TRBV14,-,TRBD2,TGTGCCAGCAGCCATCGACCCGGAGCGGGAGGGCTCCATGAGCAGTTCTTC,CASSHRPGAGGLHEQFF
TRBJ2-2,TRBV7-6,-,-,TGTGCCAGCAGCCGGGAACCAACGAACACCGGGGAGCTGTTTTTT,CASSREPTNTGELFF
TRBJ2-1,TRBV6-5,-,-,TGTGCCAGCAGTCGCCTGCCCCCTGAGCAGTTCTTC,CASSRLPPEQFF
TRBJ1-4,TRBV10-3,-,TRBD1,TGTGCCATCAGTGAGGCCGGGACAGGGAATGAAAAACTGTTTTTT,CAISEAGTGNEKLFF
TRBJ2-1,TRBV7-2,-,TRBD1,TGTGCCAGCAGCGCCCGGGACAGGGGGCTGCCTACCTACAATGAGCAGTTCTTC,CASSARDRGLPTYNEQFF
TRBJ2-3,TRBV6-1,-,TRBD1,TGTGCCAGCAGTGAGGCAGGGGGCAAAGATACGCAGTATTTT,CASSEAGGKDTQYF
TRBJ1-2,TRBV5-4,-,TRBD1,TGTGCCAGCAGCTGGGACAGAGTTAACTATGGCTACACCTTC,CASSWDRVNYGYTF
TRBJ1-5,TRBV24-1,-,-,TGTGCCACCAGTGATCATAGGGCCAGTCAGCCCCAGCATTTT,CATSDHRASQPQHF
TRBJ2-4,TRBV5-1,-,-,TGCGCCAGCAGCTTGGTGCCAGAAAACATTCAGTACTTC,CASSLVPENIQYF
TRBJ2-1,TRBV25-1,once,TRBD2,TGTGCCAGCAGGGGGACTAGCGGGAGTAATGAGCAGTTCTTC,CASRGTSGSNEQFF
TRBJ2-7,TRBV14,-,TRBD1,TGTGCCAGCAGCCACAGGGGGCTCCACGAGCAGTACTTC,CASSHRGLHEQYF
TRBJ1-2,TRBV19,-,-,TGTGCCAGTAGTATCGGGACGTCGGGTGGCTACACCTTC,CASSIGTSGGYTF
TRBJ2-7,TRBV6-2/TRBV6-3,-,-,TGTGCCAGCAGTCTGGACAGAATCTACGAGCAGTACTTC,CASSLDRIYEQYF
TRBJ2-2,TRBV12-5,-,-,TGTGCTAGTGGTTTGGTACGGTGGAGGGTGAACACCGGGGAGCTGTTTTTT,CASGLVRWRVNTGELFF
TRBJ2-5,TRBV13,-,-,TGTGCCAGCAGCTTAAGTATCAGTGGGGGTCGAGAGACCCAGTACTTC,CASSLSISGGRETQYF
TRBJ1-2,TRBV5-4,-,-,TGTGCCAGCCCTGAGCCCGCCGGGCGAGTAAGAGGCTACACCTTC,CASPEPAGRVRGYTF
TRBJ1-5,TRBV3-1/TRBV3-2,-,-,TGTGCCAGCAGCCGGACGGACAGCAATCAGCCCCAGCATTTT,CASSRTDSNQPQHF
TRBJ2-5,TRBV7-6,-,TRBD1,TGTGCCAGCAGCCCCACGACAGGGATGCGGGAGACCCAGTACTTC,CASSPTTGMRETQYF
TRBJ1-1,TRBV21-1,-,-,TGTGCCAGCAGCAAAGAAAGGGGAAGGGGGGTGAACACTGAAGCTTTCTTT,CASSKERGRGVNTEAFF
TRBJ2-1,TRBV12-5,-,-,TGTGCTAGTGGTTTCCTCGATGAGCAGTTCTTC,CASGFLDEQFF
TRBJ1-1,TRBV4-2,once,-,TGTGCCAGCAGCCAAGAGGGGATGAACACTGAAGCTTTCTTT,CASSQEGMNTEAFF
TRBJ1-4,TRBV9,-,-,TGTGCCAGCAGCGTTGATACGGGGAATGAAAAACTGTTTTTT,CASSVDTGNEKLFF
TRBJ2-5,TRBV12-3/TRBV12-4,-,-,TGTGCCAGCAGTTTAGGGCTAGTAGAGACCCAGTACTTC,CASSLGLVETQYF
TRBJ1-1,TRBV18,-,TRBD1,TGTGCCAGCTCACCACTTCCGGGACAGGATCTGAACACTGAAGCTTTCTTT,CASSPLPGQDLNTEAFF
TRBJ2-4,TRBV4-1,few,TRBD1,TGCGCCAGCAGCCAGCCCCGACAGGGGATTGAGAAGGGAGCCAAAAACATTCAGTACTTC,CASSQPRQGIEKGAKNIQYF
TRBJ1-1,TRBV7-9,-,-,TGTGCCAGCAGCCCAACCGGGGTGGGAGCTTTCTTT,CASSPTGVGAFF
TRBJ2-5,TRBV20-1,-,-,TGCAGAGCCGGTGAGGAGACCCAGTACTTC,CRAGEETQYF
TRBJ1-1,TRBV29-1,-,-,TGCAGCGCCAACGGGGGAAACACTGAAGCTTTCTTT,CSANGGNTEAFF
TRBJ1-2,TRBV3-1/TRBV3-2,-,-,TGTGCCAGCAGCGTCGGTGGACTGAACATGGACTATGGCTACACCTTC,CASSVGGLNMDYGYTF